This TCR beta chain originates from a study of CD8+CD57+ T cells in acquired aplastic anemia. Study overall: DNA recovered from sorted CD4+ and CD8+ cells had a mean of around 3.2 ug.

Broader study findings: Patients and controls were not found to differ significantly in CD8+ Simpson's diversity. The study identified around 28 CD8+ CDR3 sequences shared by patients and controls.

This clonotype was counted many times. Its cognate antigen is unknown. The CDR3 spans 15 residues. Germline assignment: CDR1 LGHNA and CDR2 YNFKEQ. V dropped 0 bases and J dropped 6 bases, with 12 bases sitting between them. For CDR3 and TCR beta VDJ profiling, genomic DNA was the template used. TCRdb used MiXCR to reprocess the reads, holding one entry per CDR3 protein. The top ten clones hold approximately 12% of a sample with roughly 170,000 distinct CDR3 sequences, about half of them seen once. Flow cytometry had shown expanded CD8+CD57+ cells in the patients chosen for sequencing. Each of the patients presented with severe acquired aplastic anemia.

This clonotype was sampled from a human donor with aplastic anemia. Material: sorted CD4+, CD8+, or CD8+CD57+ T cells (not recorded which) from PBMCs. V and J are TRBV4-2 and TRBJ2-1; D might be TRBD1 (6 bases). The CDR3 DNA follows: TGTGCCAGCAGCCAAGATCTTACAGGGCGCAATGAGCAGTTCTTC. Translating it yields CASSQDLTGRNEQFF.